This T cell receptor (beta chain) was observed in a study of blood T cell repertoires in COVID-19. Study-level background: There were acute and convalescent COVID-19 samples, and they came from the United States, Italy and Spain. Sample material is recorded as cDNA or gDNA derived from T cells, B-cell-depleted T cells, or PBMCs.

In germline, CDR1 is LGHDT, CDR2 YNNKEL (reference sequence). The CDR3 has 12 residues. The germline V and J ends were trimmed by 11 bases and 5 bases, with 12 bases remaining between them. How the authors handled the data: By means of reference gene primer amplification, nucleated cell counts were estimated. The data were produced by immunoSEQ multiplex PCR, yet TCRdb's version contains in-frame clones alone and is incomplete. That table supplies the V and J calls and clone size; D and trimming were determined from the DNA. Of under 300,000 clones listed, around four fifths were seen once; the top ten hold around 3.6%.

This TCR derives from a middle-aged woman with active or convalescent COVID-19. The chain couples TRBV3-1 (or the pseudogene TRBV3-2) to TRBJ2-2; a possible D gene is TRBD2 (6 bases). The sequenced material came from peripheral blood. The CDR3 sequence: CAGAGPTGELFF. CDR3 sequence (DNA): TGTGCCGGAGCGGGCCCTACCGGGGAGCTGTTTTTT.